The 4 T cell receptor beta chains in this list originate from one sample, sequenced in a study of OX40 agonist ivuxolimab in advanced cancers. The method was immunoSEQ multiplex PCR; TCRdb's version includes in-frame clones alone and lacks a portion of them. The sample has roughly 65,000 clones; approximately 89% are singletons. Here the sequenced sample was CD4+ or CD8+ T cells sorted from blood, taken in a trial of the OX40 agonist ivuxolimab. The receptors shown here come from an adult with an advanced solid tumor such as melanoma, head and neck, liver or kidney cancer.

The DNA for the CDR3 is TGTGCCAGCAGTGAATTATTGGAGACCCAGTACTTC. This sequence encodes CASSELLETQYF. The J gene is TRBJ2-5, the V gene TRBV6-1; no firm D call. The V gene lost 2 bases and the J gene lost 5 bases, with 6 bases spanning the gap. The CDR3 is made up of 12 amino acids. Germline assignment: CDR1 MNHNS and CDR2 SASEGT.

The CDR3 DNA follows: TGTGCCAGCAGTTTAGTTCCCGGATCTAACTATGGCTACACCTTC. Its translation: CASSLVPGSNYGYTF. This chain connects TRBV27 to TRBJ1-2, with D unclear. The CDR3 covers 15 residues. V was cut by 2 bases and J by 0 bases, with 10 bases left in between. The germline CDR1 and CDR2 sequences are MNHEY and SMNVEV (reference sequence).

The chain has TRBV19 and TRBJ1-2; D is undetermined. Trimming cost V 2 bases and J 5 bases, with 21 bases left between them. Germline loops: CDR1 LNHDA, CDR2 SQIVND (reference sequence). The CDR3 spans 17 residues. DNA for the CDR3: TGTGCCAGTAGTATAAAGCATGCCAATTCCGCTCCGTATGGCTACACCTTC. Encoded protein: CASSIKHANSAPYGYTF.

The rearrangement joins TRBV6-1 to TRBJ1-2, with D possibly TRBD1 on 6 matching bases. This CDR3 has 15 amino acids. Germline-derived CDR1 and CDR2 are MNHNS and SASEGT. V shed 6 bases and J shed 4 bases, with 18 bases lying between them. The CDR3 DNA is TGTGCCAGCAGGCCCCCGGGACACAATCCCTATGGCTACACCTTC. Its translation: CASRPPGHNPYGYTF.